The clone carrying this T cell receptor (beta chain) was seen at least ten times. TCRdb re-derived calls from the RT-PCR reads in MiXCR, one entry per CDR3 protein. Here the sample spans hundreds of thousands of distinct CDR3 sequences, 13% to 15% being singletons. The CDR3 has 12 residues. Trimming took 6 bases from V and 10 from J; bases not matched to a gene: 5. The genes are TRBV12-3 or TRBV12-4 and TRBJ2-1, with 8 bases identical to TRBD1. Sequences were obtained from memory CD4+ T cells from blood. The clonotype was recovered from a female donor in good health, serving as a healthy control. This CDR3 reads CASRYDRGEQFF. The DNA for the CDR3 is TGTGCCAGCAGGTACGACAGGGGAGAGCAGTTCTTC.